These 30 T cell receptor beta chains originate from one sample sequenced in a study of blood T cell repertoires in COVID-19. Profiling relied on immunoSEQ multiplex PCR, and the TCRdb table lists in-frame clones only, not all of them. In the table there are approximately 46,000 clones, roughly nine tenths of which are singletons. Sequencing input: peripheral blood. These receptors were collected from a man in his 70s with active COVID-19.

The rearrangement links TRBV6-5 to TRBJ1-2; a possible D gene is TRBD1 (6 bases). Between the trimmed V and J ends, which lost 0 bases and 4 bases, there was a span of 15 bases. Germline V gene sequence: CDR1 MNHEY, CDR2 SVGAGI. The CDR3 covers 16 residues. Here the CDR3 DNA reads TGTGCCAGCAGTTACTCAGGCGGGGGGCCTTTCTATGGCTACACCTTC. Its protein is CASSYSGGGPFYGYTF.

This sequence joins TRBV18 and TRBJ1-4; TRBD1 agrees at 8 bases. This CDR3 comprises 18 residues. Germline V gene sequence: CDR1 KGHSH, CDR2 LQKENI. Trimming at V came to 3 bases and at J to 2 bases, leaving 11 bases not matched to a gene. CDR3 sequence (DNA): TGTGCCAGCTCACCCCAACCTAACAACAGGGGGACTAATGAAAAACTGTTTTTT. Protein sequence: CASSPQPNNRGTNEKLFF.

The sample holds one count of this clone. The chain couples TRBV9 to TRBJ1-5; the match to TRBD1 covers 7 bases. With V trimmed by 0 bases and J by 7 bases, 7 bases remained unmatched. CDR1 is SGDLS and CDR2 is YYNGEE in the germline V gene. CDR3 length: 15 amino acids. The CDR3 protein is CASSVGDRAGQPQHF. The CDR3 DNA reads as TGTGCCAGCAGCGTAGGCGACAGGGCGGGCCAGCCCCAGCATTTT.

This rearrangement joins TRBV6-2 or TRBV6-3 to TRBJ1-4; 7 nucleotides align to TRBD1. Trimming took 2 bases from V and 6 from J; bases not matched to a gene: 6. The CDR3 is made up of 15 amino acids. CDR1 and CDR2 from the germline V gene are MNHEY and SVGEGT. The CDR3 DNA sequence: TGTGCCAGCAGTTACGGGGGGACAGCGGATGAAAAACTGTTTTTT. Residues: CASSYGGTADEKLFF.

The gene calls are TRBV7-8 and TRBJ2-6; no clear D. The V and J ends lost 1 base and 2 bases respectively, with 12 bases between them. CDR3 length: 17 residues. Germline-derived CDR1 and CDR2 are SGHVS and FQNEAQ. CDR3 sequence: CASSLVPEVTGANVLTF. CDR3 DNA sequence: TGTGCCAGCAGCTTAGTTCCCGAGGTTACTGGGGCCAACGTCCTGACTTTC.

CDR3 region: CATQSTGGTYEQYF. The CDR3 DNA follows: TGTGCCACCCAGAGCACAGGGGGGACCTACGAGCAGTACTTC. The chain uses TRBV6-5 and TRBJ2-7, with 8 bases aligning to TRBD1. J lost 2 bases, V lost 10 bases, and 10 bases had no gene match. The CDR3 runs to 14 residues. Germline V gene sequence: CDR1 MNHEY, CDR2 SVGAGI.

This sequence joins TRBV2 and TRBJ2-5, with TRBD2 matching 10 bases. V dropped 8 bases and J dropped 5; count of bases not matched to a gene: 8. In germline, CDR1 is SNHLY, CDR2 FYNNEI. The CDR3 spans 14 residues. The CDR3 DNA reads TGTGCCAGCGAGCTAGCGGGGGCAAGGGAGACCCAGTACTTC. Protein product: CASELAGARETQYF.

The table lists this clone with a few counts. The genes are TRBV6-4 and TRBJ2-1, with 13 nucleotides matching TRBD2. Per germline, CDR1 MRHNA and CDR2 SNTAGT. CDR3 length: 16 residues. The trim removed 2 bases at V and 5 bases at J, leaving 3 bases unmatched. CDR3 loop: CASSDETSGGHNEQFF. The CDR3 bases are TGTGCCAGCAGTGACGAGACTAGCGGGGGGCACAATGAGCAGTTCTTC.

V usage is TRBV6-6 and J usage is TRBJ1-2; TRBD1 aligns across 8 bases. V lost 4 bases, J lost 8 bases, and 9 bases stayed unmatched. The CDR3 length is 14 residues. Germline V gene sequence: CDR1 MNHNY, CDR2 SVGAGI (reference sequence). The CDR3 DNA reads as TGTGCCAGCAGTTCCGGGACAGGTTTCGTCGGCTACACCTTC. Residues: CASSSGTGFVGYTF.

The chain is built from TRBV5-4 and TRBJ2-1, with 7 bases identical to TRBD2. Germline loops: CDR1 SGHNT, CDR2 YYREEE (reference sequence). The V and J ends lost 0 bases and 4 bases, in that order; junction bases with no gene match: 1. This CDR3 contains 14 residues. The CDR3 bases are TGTGCCAGCAGCTTGGGACTAGCTTACAATGAGCAGTTCTTC. Translating it yields CASSLGLAYNEQFF.

The rearrangement joins TRBV4-3 to TRBJ1-5; D call uncertain. V was trimmed by 0 bases and J by 9 bases, leaving 12 bases between them. The germline CDR1 and CDR2 sequences are LGHNA and YSLEER. This CDR3 contains 14 residues. The DNA of the CDR3 is TGCGCCAGCAGCCAAGATTACGCAAGGAGGCCCCAGCATTTT. Residues: CASSQDYARRPQHF.

This clone was seen just once. The chain carries TRBV6-5 and TRBJ2-3; 7 nucleotides match TRBD2. With V trimmed by 5 bases and J by 2 bases, 1 base remained unmatched. Germline lookup yields CDR1 MNHEY and CDR2 SVGAGI. The CDR3 runs 13 residues. The CDR3 loop is CASSLAATDTQYF. CDR3 DNA: TGTGCCAGCAGTCTAGCGGCCACAGATACGCAGTATTTT.

The chain joins TRBV4-1 to TRBJ2-7; 14 positions agree with TRBD2. The germline V gene has CDR1 MGHRA and CDR2 YSYEKL. The V segment lost 4 bases and the J segment 4 bases; nucleotides outside the gene matches: 6. The length of the CDR3 is 16 residues. CDR3 bases: TGCGCCAGCAGCCCCCGGACTAGCGGGGGGTTGTACGAGCAGTACTTC. Translated: CASSPRTSGGLYEQYF.

V gene TRBV27 combines with J gene TRBJ1-5; D might be TRBD1 (5 bases). CDR3 length: 17 amino acids. V was shortened by 4 bases and J by 8 bases, with 24 bases between the two germline ends. Germline V gives CDR1 MNHEY, CDR2 SMNVEV (reference sequence). The CDR3: CASSSRQGVSSTKPQHF. The CDR3 DNA is TGTGCCAGCAGTTCCCGACAAGGGGTCTCAAGTACCAAGCCCCAGCATTTT.

V is TRBV11-3 and J is TRBJ2-1; 8 bases are a match to TRBD2. Germline assignment: CDR1 SGHNT and CDR2 YENEEA. With 0 bases clipped from V and 6 bases from J, the junction kept 4 bases outside the gene matches. The CDR3 extends over 15 amino acids. For the CDR3, the DNA is TGTGCCAGCAGCTTAGACCTAGCGGGTCTCAATGAGCAGTTCTTC. It is translated as CASSLDLAGLNEQFF.

V usage is TRBV10-3 and J usage is TRBJ2-3, with 10 nucleotides matching TRBD1. V was clipped by 2 bases and J by 3 bases; unmatched bases: 11. The CDR3 has 18 amino acids. Germline CDR1 and CDR2: ENHRY and SYGVKD. CDR3 loop: CAISEPGFPGQGTDTQYF. The CDR3 bases are TGTGCCATCAGTGAGCCCGGATTTCCGGGACAGGGGACAGATACGCAGTATTTT.

This chain uses TRBV4-1 with TRBJ2-5; 12 positions agree with TRBD2. Germline-derived CDR1 and CDR2 are MGHRA and YSYEKL. The CDR3 covers 16 residues. The J segment lost 2 bases and the V segment lost 0 bases, leaving 1 base of the junction unmatched. CDR3 region: CASSQDLAGGQETQYF. CDR3 coding DNA: TGCGCCAGCAGCCAAGATCTAGCGGGGGGGCAAGAGACCCAGTACTTC.

The chain has TRBV7-2 and TRBJ1-4; D gene ambiguous. Trimming pared 2 bases from V and 2 bases from J, leaving 12 bases between. This CDR3 comprises 16 residues. CDR1 is SGHTA and CDR2 is FQGNSA in the germline V gene. The CDR3 region is CASSLLGGGTNEKLFF. The CDR3 nucleotides are TGTGCCAGCAGCTTATTAGGCGGTGGGACTAATGAAAAACTGTTTTTT. Supplemented by reference TRBV7-2 and TRBJ1-4, the full variable domain reads GAGVSQSPSNKVTEKGKDVELRCDPISGHTALYWYRQSLGQGLEFLIYFQGNSAPDKSGLPSDRFSAERTGGSVSTLTIQRTQQEDSAVYLCASSLLGGGTNEKLFFGSGTQLSVL.

The chain couples TRBV29-1 to TRBJ2-1; D is undetermined. The CDR3 is 16 residues long. V lost 2 bases to trimming and J lost 4 bases, with 18 bases between them. Germline lookup yields CDR1 SQVTM and CDR2 ANQGSEA. Written as DNA, the CDR3 is TGCAGCGTTGAAATTGGTGCGACAATCTCTTACAATGAGCAGTTCTTC. Protein sequence: CSVEIGATISYNEQFF.

V usage is TRBV7-9 and J usage is TRBJ2-5; 8 bases agree with TRBD1. The CDR3 is 14 amino acids. Germline V gene data show CDR1 as SEHNR and CDR2 as FQNEAQ (reference sequence). J lost 5 bases, V lost 4 bases, and 6 bases had no gene match. The CDR3 DNA sequence: TGTGCCAGCAGCTCCTCAGGGGGCTGGGAGACCCAGTACTTC. Amino acid sequence: CASSSSGGWETQYF.

CDR3 sequence: CATSDPRGGVHNEQFF. DNA for the CDR3: TGTGCCACCAGTGATCCCCGGGGGGGCGTTCACAATGAGCAGTTCTTC. V usage is TRBV24-1 and J usage is TRBJ2-1; 8 nucleotides match TRBD2. V gave up 3 bases and J gave up 5 bases; unmatched junction bases: 8. This CDR3 contains 16 residues. In germline, CDR1 is KGHDR, CDR2 SFDVKD.

This chain joins TRBV6-6 and TRBJ2-3; 7 bases map to TRBD2. The CDR3 totals 15 residues. CDR1 MNHNY and CDR2 SVGAGI come from the germline V gene (reference sequence). V lost 4 bases, J lost 6 bases, and 10 bases stayed unmatched. CDR3 in DNA: TGTGCCAGCAGTTCCCCTACCACACTAGCGGATACGCAGTATTTT. This codes for CASSSPTTLADTQYF.

The J gene is TRBJ2-1, the V gene TRBV27; D is unresolved. This CDR3 has 16 residues. Germline CDR1 and CDR2: MNHEY and SMNVEV (reference sequence). Trimming took 4 bases from V and 0 from J, leaving 13 bases between them. The CDR3 coding sequence is TGTGCCAGCAGTTCGCTCCTCCCAGGCTCCTACAATGAGCAGTTCTTC. Translated: CASSSLLPGSYNEQFF.

This chain joins TRBV7-8 and TRBJ1-1; D gene uncertain. The CDR3 length is 12 residues. Trimming pared 5 bases from V and 4 bases from J, leaving 8 bases between. The germline gives CDR1 SGHVS, CDR2 FQNEAQ. The CDR3 bases are TGTGCCAGCAGCCCGTCCGGCACTGAAGCTTTCTTT. It translates to CASSPSGTEAFF. The whole variable domain, filled in from reference TRBV7-8 and TRBJ1-1, reads GAGVSQSPRYKVAKRGQDVALRCDPISGHVSLFWYQQALGQGPEFLTYFQNEAQLDKSGLPSDRFFAERPEGSVSTLKIQRTQQEDSAVYLCASSPSGTEAFFGQGTRLTVV.

V is TRBV12-3 or TRBV12-4 and J is TRBJ1-2; D remains unclear. Trimming cost V 5 bases and J 4 bases, with 11 bases left between them. The CDR3 is 13 residues long. This chain's CDR3 is CASSATRIYGYTF. CDR3 sequence (DNA): TGTGCCAGCAGTGCCACAAGAATCTATGGCTACACCTTC.

The chain uses TRBV27 and TRBJ2-3, with 7 positions matching TRBD1. Looked up from germline, CDR1 is MNHEY and CDR2 is SMNVEV (reference sequence). This CDR3 has 14 amino acids. The V gene end was trimmed by 3 bases and the J gene end by 7 bases; junction bases not matched to a gene: 7. The CDR3, as DNA: TGTGCCAGCAGTTTGCAGGGGGTTTTGTATACGCAGTATTTT. It is translated as CASSLQGVLYTQYF.

The rearrangement uses TRBV7-3 and TRBJ1-1; D is undetermined. The V gene lost 3 bases and the J gene lost 1 base, with 6 bases spanning the gap. The CDR3 length is 13 residues. In germline, CDR1 is SGHTA, CDR2 FQGTGA. For the CDR3, the DNA is TGTGCCAGCAGCTTTAGGAGGAACACTGAAGCTTTCTTT. As protein: CASSFRRNTEAFF.

In this sample, this clone turned up once. This rearrangement joins TRBV5-6 to TRBJ2-1; maybe TRBD1 (5 bases). Trimming shortened V by 3 bases and J by 12 bases, and 16 bases separated the two germline ends. This CDR3 is 13 amino acids long. From germline, CDR1 is SGHDT and CDR2 YYEEEE. The CDR3 coding sequence is TGTGCCAGCAGCTACCCGCAGGGTGGGGTGCAGTTCTTC. This encodes CASSYPQGGVQFF.

The chain is built from TRBV9 and TRBJ2-7, with D possibly TRBD2 on 6 matching bases. The CDR3 runs 17 residues. V was shortened by 3 bases and J by 1 base, with 20 bases between the two germline ends. In germline, CDR1 is SGDLS, CDR2 YYNGEE. The CDR3 reads CASSASGRDGMSYEQYF. The CDR3 coding sequence is TGTGCCAGCAGCGCCTCAGGGCGGGACGGCATGTCCTACGAGCAGTACTTC.

The chain's CDR3 is CASRTGVDTGELFF. The CDR3 nucleotides are TGTGCCAGCAGGACAGGGGTGGACACCGGGGAGCTGTTTTTT. The chain has TRBV28 and TRBJ2-2; 8 bases are a match to TRBD1. The CDR3 consists of 14 residues. CDR1 is MDHEN, CDR2 SYDVKM, per germline. Trimming at V came to 6 bases and at J to 3 bases, leaving 3 bases not matched to a gene.